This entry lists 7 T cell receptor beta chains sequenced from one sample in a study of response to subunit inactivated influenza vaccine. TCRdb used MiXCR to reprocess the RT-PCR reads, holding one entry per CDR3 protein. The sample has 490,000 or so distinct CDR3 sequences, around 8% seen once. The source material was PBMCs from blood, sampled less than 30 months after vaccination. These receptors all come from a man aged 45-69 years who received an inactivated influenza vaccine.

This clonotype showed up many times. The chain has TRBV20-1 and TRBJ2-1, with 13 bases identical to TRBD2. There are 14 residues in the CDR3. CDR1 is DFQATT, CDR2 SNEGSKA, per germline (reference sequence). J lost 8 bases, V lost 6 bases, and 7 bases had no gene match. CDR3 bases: TGCAGTGCAACTAGCGGGGGGGCCCGCTATGAGCAGTTCTTC. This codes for CSATSGGARYEQFF.

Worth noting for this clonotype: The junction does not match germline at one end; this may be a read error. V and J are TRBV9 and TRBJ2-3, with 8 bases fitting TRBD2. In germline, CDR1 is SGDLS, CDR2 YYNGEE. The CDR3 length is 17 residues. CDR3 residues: CASGVAGLAGSTDTQYF. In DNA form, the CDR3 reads TGTGCCAGCGGCGTAGCTGGGCTAGCGGGTAGCACAGATACGCAGTATTTT.

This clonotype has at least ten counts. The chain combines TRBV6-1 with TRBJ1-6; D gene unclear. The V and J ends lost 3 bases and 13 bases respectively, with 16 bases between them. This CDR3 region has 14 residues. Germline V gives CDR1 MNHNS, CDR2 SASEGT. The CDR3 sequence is CASSETTFGSPLHF. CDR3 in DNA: TGTGCCAGCAGTGAGACCACCTTCGGCTCTCCCCTCCACTTT.

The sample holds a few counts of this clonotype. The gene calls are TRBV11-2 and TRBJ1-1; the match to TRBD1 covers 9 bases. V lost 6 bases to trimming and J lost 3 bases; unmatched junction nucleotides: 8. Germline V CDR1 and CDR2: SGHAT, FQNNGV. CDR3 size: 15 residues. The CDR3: CASSSTGGADTEAFF. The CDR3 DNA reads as TGTGCCAGCAGTTCTACAGGGGGCGCCGACACTGAAGCTTTCTTT.

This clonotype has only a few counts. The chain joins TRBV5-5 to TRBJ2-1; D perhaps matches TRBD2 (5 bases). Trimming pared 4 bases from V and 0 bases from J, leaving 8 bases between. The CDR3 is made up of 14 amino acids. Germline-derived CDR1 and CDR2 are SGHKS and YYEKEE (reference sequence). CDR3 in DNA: TGTGCCAGCAGCCAGGACTTCTCCTACAATGAGCAGTTCTTC. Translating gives CASSQDFSYNEQFF.

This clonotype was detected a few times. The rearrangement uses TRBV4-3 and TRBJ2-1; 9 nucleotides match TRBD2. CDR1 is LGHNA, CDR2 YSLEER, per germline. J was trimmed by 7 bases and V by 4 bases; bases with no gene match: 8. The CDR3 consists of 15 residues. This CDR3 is CASSRVAGGQNEQFF. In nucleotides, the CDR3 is TGCGCCAGCAGCCGAGTGGCGGGGGGGCAAAATGAGCAGTTCTTC.

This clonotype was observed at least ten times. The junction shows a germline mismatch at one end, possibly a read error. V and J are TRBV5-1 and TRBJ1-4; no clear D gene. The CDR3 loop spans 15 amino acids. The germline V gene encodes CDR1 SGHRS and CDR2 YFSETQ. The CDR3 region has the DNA TGCGCCAACAGCTTGGCCGTCGGCAGGAATGAAAAACTGTTTTTT. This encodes CANSLAVGRNEKLFF. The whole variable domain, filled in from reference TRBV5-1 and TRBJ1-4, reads KAGVTQTPRYLIKTRGQQVTLSCSPISGHRSVSWYQQTPGQGLQFLFEYFSETQRNKGNFPGRFSGRQFSNSRSEMNVSTLELGDSALYLCANSLAVGRNEKLFFGSGTQLSVL.